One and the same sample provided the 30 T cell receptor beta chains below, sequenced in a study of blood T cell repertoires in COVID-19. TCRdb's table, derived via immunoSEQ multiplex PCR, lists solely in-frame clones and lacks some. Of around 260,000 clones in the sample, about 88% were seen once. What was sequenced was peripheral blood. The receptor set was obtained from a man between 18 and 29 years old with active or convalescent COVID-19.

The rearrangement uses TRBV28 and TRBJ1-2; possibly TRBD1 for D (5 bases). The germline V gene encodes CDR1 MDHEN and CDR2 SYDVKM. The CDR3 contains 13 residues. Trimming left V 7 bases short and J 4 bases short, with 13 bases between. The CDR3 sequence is CASIGGAGYGYTF. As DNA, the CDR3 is TGTGCCAGCATAGGAGGGGCTGGCTATGGCTACACCTTC.

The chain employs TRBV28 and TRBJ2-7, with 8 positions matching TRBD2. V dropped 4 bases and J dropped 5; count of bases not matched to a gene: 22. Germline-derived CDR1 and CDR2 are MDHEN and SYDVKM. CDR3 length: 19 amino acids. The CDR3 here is CASSSLFNKRGRLFNEQYF. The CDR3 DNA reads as TGTGCCAGCAGTTCCCTTTTTAATAAGCGGGGGCGCCTATTCAACGAGCAGTACTTC.

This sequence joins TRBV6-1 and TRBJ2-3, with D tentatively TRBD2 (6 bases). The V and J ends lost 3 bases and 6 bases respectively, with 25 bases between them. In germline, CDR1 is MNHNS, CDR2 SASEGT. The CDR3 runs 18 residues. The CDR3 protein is CASSDIFAGRGIGDTQYF. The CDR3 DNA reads TGTGCCAGCAGTGATATTTTCGCGGGAAGAGGTATCGGGGATACGCAGTATTTT.

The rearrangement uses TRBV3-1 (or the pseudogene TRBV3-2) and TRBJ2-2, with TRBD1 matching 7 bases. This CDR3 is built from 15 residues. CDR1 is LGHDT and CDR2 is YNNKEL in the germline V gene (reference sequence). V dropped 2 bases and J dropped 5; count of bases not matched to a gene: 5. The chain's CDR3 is CASSQTGQSTGELFF. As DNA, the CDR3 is TGTGCCAGCAGCCAAACGGGACAGTCAACCGGGGAGCTGTTTTTT.

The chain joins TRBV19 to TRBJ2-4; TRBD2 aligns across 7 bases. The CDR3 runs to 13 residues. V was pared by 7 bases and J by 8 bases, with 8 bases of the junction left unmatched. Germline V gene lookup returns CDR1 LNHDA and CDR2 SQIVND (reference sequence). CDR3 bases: TGTGCCAGTAAATTACCCGCGGGGGACATTCAGTACTTC. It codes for CASKLPAGDIQYF.

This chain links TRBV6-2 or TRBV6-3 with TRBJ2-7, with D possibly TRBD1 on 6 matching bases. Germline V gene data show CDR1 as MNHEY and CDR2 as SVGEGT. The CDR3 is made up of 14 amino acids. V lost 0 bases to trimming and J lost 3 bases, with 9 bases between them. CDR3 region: CASSYSQGLYEQYF. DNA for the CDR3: TGTGCCAGCAGTTACTCCCAGGGGCTCTACGAGCAGTACTTC.

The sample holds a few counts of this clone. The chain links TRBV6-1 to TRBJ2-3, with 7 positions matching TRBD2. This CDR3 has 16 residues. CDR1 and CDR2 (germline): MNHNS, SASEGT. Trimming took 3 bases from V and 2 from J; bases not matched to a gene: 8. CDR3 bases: TGTGCCAGCAGTGATAGTCTAGCGGTTAACACAGATACGCAGTATTTT. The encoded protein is CASSDSLAVNTDTQYF.

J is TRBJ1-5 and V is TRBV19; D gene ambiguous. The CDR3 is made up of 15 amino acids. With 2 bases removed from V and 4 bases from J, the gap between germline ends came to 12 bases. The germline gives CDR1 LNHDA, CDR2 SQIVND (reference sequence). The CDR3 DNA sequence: TGTGCCAGTAGTATATTCGAAAGAGAAAATCAGCCCCAGCATTTT. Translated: CASSIFERENQPQHF.

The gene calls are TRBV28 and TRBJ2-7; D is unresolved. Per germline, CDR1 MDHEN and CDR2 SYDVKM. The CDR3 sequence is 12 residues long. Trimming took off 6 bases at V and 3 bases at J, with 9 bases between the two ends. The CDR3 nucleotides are TGTGCCAGCAGCCTCCCGTTCTACGAGCAGTACTTC. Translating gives CASSLPFYEQYF.

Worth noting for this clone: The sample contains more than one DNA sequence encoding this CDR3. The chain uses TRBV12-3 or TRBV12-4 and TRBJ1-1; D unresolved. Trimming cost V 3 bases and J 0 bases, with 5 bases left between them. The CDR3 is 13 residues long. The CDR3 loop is CASSFSLNTEAFF. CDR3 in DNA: TGTGCCAGCAGTTTTTCGTTGAACACTGAAGCTTTCTTT.

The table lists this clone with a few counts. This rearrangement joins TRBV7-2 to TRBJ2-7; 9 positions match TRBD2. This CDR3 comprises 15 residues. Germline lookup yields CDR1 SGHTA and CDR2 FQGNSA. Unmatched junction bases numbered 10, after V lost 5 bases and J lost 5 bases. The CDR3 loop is CASSTTSGQGNEQYF. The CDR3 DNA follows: TGTGCCAGCAGCACGACTAGCGGACAAGGCAACGAGCAGTACTTC.

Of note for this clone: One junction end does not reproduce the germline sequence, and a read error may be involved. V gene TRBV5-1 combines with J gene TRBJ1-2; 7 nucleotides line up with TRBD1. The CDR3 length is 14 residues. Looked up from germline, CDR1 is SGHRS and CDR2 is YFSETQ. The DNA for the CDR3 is TGCGCCAGCAGCTTAGCGACAGGGAGCTATGGCCACACCTTC. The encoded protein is CASSLATGSYGHTF.

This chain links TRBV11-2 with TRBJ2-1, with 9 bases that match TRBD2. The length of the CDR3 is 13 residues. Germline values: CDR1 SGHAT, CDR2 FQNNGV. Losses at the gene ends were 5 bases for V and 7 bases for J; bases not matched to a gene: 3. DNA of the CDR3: TGTGCCAGCAGCAGACTAGCGGATAATGAGCAGTTCTTC. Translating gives CASSRLADNEQFF. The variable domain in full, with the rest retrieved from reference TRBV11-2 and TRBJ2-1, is EAGVAQSPRYKIIEKRQSVAFWCNPISGHATLYWYQQILGQGPKLLIQFQNNGVVDDSQLPKDRFSAERLKGVDSTLKIQPAKLEDSAVYLCASSRLADNEQFFGPGTRLTVL.

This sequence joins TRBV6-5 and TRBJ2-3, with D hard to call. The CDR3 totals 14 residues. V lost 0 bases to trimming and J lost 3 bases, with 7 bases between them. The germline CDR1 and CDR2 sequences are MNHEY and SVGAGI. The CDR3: CASSYSRATDTQYF. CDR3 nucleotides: TGTGCCAGCAGTTACTCTAGAGCGACAGATACGCAGTATTTT.

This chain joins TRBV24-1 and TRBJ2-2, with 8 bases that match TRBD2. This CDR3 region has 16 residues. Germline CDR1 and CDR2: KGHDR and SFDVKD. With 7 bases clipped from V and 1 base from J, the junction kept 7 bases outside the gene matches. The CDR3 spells CATSGGLAKNTGELFF. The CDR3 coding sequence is TGTGCCACCAGCGGAGGACTAGCAAAGAACACCGGGGAGCTGTTTTTT.

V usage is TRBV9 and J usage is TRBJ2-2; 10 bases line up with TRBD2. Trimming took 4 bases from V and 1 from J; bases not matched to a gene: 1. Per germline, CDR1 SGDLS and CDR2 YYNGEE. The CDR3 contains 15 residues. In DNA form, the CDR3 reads TGTGCCAGCAGCTCTAGCGGGGGGAACACCGGGGAGCTGTTTTTT. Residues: CASSSSGGNTGELFF.

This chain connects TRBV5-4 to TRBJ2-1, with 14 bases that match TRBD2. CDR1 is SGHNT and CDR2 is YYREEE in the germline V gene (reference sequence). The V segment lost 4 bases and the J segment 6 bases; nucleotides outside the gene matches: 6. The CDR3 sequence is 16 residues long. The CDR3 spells CASSPRLAGGGNEQFF. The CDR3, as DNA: TGTGCCAGCAGCCCAAGACTAGCGGGAGGGGGCAATGAGCAGTTCTTC.

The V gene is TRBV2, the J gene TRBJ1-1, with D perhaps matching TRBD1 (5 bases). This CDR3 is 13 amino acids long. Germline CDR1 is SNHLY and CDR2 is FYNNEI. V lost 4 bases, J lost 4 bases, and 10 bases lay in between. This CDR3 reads CASSVDSRTEAFF. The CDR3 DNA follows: TGTGCCAGCAGTGTCGACAGTCGCACTGAAGCTTTCTTT.

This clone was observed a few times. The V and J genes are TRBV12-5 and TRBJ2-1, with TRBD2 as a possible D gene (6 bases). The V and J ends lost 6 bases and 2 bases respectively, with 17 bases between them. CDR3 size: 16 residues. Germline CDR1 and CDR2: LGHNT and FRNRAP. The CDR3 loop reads CASGAIGERAYNEQFF. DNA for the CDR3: TGTGCTAGTGGGGCCATAGGGGAGCGGGCCTACAATGAGCAGTTCTTC.

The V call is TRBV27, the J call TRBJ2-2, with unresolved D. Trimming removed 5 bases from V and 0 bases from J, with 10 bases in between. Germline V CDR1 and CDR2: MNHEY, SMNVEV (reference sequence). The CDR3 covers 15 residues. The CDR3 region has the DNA TGTGCCAGCAGTCCCCGCAGTGCGAACACCGGGGAGCTGTTTTTT. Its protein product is CASSPRSANTGELFF.

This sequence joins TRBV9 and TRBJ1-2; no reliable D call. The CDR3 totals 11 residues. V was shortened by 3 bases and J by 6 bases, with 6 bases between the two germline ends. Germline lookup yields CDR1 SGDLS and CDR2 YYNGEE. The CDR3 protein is CASSAPNGYTF. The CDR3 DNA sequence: TGTGCCAGCAGCGCACCTAATGGCTACACCTTC. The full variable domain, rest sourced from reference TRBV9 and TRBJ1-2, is DSGVTQTPKHLITATGQRVTLRCSPRSGDLSVYWYQQSLDQGLQFLIQYYNGEERAKGNILERFSAQQFPDLHSELNLSSLELGDSALYFCASSAPNGYTFGSGTRLTVV.

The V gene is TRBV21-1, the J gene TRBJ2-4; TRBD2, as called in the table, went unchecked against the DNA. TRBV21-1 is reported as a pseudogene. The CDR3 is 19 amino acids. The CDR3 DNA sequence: TGTGCCAGCAGCCTCGACGGAGGTCCCTACCTGTTAGCCAAAAACATTCAGTACTTC. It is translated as CASSLDGGPYLLAKNIQYF.

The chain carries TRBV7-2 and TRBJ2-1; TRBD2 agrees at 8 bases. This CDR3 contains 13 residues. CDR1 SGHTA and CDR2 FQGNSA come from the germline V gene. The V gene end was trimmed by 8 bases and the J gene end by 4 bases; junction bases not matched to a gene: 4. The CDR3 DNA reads TGTGCCAGCGGGACTAGGGCTTACAATGAGCAGTTCTTC. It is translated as CASGTRAYNEQFF. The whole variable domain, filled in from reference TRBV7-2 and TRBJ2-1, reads GAGVSQSPSNKVTEKGKDVELRCDPISGHTALYWYRQSLGQGLEFLIYFQGNSAPDKSGLPSDRFSAERTGGSVSTLTIQRTQQEDSAVYLCASGTRAYNEQFFGPGTRLTVL.

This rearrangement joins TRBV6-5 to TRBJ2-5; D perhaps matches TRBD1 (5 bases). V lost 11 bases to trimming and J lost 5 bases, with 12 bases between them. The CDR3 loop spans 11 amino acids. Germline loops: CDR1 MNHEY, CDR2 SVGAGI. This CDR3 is CAYGQGETQYF. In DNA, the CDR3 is TGTGCCTATGGGCAGGGCGAGACCCAGTACTTC.

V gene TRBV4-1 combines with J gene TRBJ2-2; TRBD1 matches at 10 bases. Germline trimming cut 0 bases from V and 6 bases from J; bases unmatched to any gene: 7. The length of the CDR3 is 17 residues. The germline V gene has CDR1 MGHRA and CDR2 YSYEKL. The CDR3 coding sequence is TGCGCCAGCAGCCAAGATCCGACAGGGGGCCGATCCGGGGAGCTGTTTTTT. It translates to CASSQDPTGGRSGELFF.

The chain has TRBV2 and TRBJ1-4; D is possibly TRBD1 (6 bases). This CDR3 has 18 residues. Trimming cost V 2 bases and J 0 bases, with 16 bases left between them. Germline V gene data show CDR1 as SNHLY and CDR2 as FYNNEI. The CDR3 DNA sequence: TGTGCCAGCAGTGAATCGCCAGGGGAACGAGCAACTAATGAAAAACTGTTTTTT. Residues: CASSESPGERATNEKLFF.

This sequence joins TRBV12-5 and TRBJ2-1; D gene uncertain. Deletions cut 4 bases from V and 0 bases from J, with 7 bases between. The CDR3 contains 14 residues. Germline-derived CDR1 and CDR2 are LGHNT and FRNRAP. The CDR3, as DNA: TGTGCTAGTGGTTCGATGAGCTCCTACAATGAGCAGTTCTTC. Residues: CASGSMSSYNEQFF.

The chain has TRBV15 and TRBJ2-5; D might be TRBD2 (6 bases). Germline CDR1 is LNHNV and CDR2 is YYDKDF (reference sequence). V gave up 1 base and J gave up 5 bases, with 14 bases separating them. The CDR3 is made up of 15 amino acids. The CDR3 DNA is TGTGCCACCAGCAGAGTCCCGGAGGGATTGGAGACCCAGTACTTC. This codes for CATSRVPEGLETQYF.

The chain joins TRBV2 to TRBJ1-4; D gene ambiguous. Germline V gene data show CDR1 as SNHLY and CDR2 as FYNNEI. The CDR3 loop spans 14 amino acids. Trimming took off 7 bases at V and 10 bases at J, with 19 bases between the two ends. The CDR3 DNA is TGTGCCAGCACCACGGACTCCCCTTCCTTAAAACTGTTTTTT. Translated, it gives CASTTDSPSLKLFF.

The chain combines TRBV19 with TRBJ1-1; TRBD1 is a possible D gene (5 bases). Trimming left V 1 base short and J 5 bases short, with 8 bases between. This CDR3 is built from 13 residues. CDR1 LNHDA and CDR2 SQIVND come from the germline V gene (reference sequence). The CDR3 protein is CASSIGQGTEAFF. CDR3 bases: TGTGCCAGTAGTATAGGGCAGGGAACTGAAGCTTTCTTT.